Listed here are 8 T cell receptor beta chains from one sample, sequenced in a study of cytomegalovirus exposure and HLA in healthy donors. Both 60 Vbeta primers and 13 Jbeta primers went into the PCR. Produced via immunoSEQ multiplex PCR; TCRdb's table is partial and in-frame only. This sample has approximately 110,000 clones, with around 79% found just once. The sequencing sample was made of PBMCs. All receptors come from a woman in her thirties or forties in good health and CMV-seronegative.

This clone was recorded only once. Here the CDR3 reads CASSQGPGSGNTIYF. The CDR3 DNA is TGCGCCAGCAGCCAAGGTCCAGGCTCTGGAAACACCATATATTTT. V gene TRBV4-3 combines with J gene TRBJ1-3; D is ambiguous. The CDR3 runs 15 residues. Looked up from germline, CDR1 is LGHNA and CDR2 is YSLEER. Deletions cut 1 base from V and 0 bases from J, with 7 bases between.

The chain links TRBV10-3 to TRBJ1-1, with 8 bases matching TRBD1. J lost 5 bases, V lost 8 bases, and 19 bases had no gene match. This CDR3 comprises 17 residues. CDR1 is ENHRY, CDR2 SYGVKD, per germline. The CDR3 bases are TGTGCCATCCGAGGGGCTGGTACAGGGGGAGGGGGAACTGAAGCTTTCTTT. Translated, it gives CAIRGAGTGGGGTEAFF.

Comment on this clone: The germline gene is not matched at one end of the junction; a read error may be the cause. The rearrangement links TRBV6-1 to TRBJ2-1; D is perhaps TRBD1 (6 bases). Looked up from germline, CDR1 is MNHNS and CDR2 is SASEGT. The CDR3 sequence is 13 residues long. This chain's CDR3 is CASTAGEYGERFF. CDR3 nucleotides: TGTGCCAGCACGGCAGGGGAGTACGGTGAGCGGTTCTTC.

The V and J genes are TRBV6-1 and TRBJ2-2; maybe TRBD1 (5 bases). V gave up 7 bases and J gave up 6 bases, with 18 bases separating them. CDR1 MNHNS and CDR2 SASEGT come from the germline V gene. CDR3 length equals 15 residues. The CDR3 sequence: CASKPQGADPGELFF. The DNA for the CDR3 is TGTGCCAGCAAACCCCAGGGCGCTGATCCCGGGGAGCTGTTTTTT.

This chain connects TRBV28 to TRBJ2-1; TRBD2 matches 11 bases. CDR1 and CDR2 (germline): MDHEN, SYDVKM. Trimming at V came to 6 bases and at J to 8 bases, leaving 9 bases not matched to a gene. CDR3 size: 15 residues. The CDR3, as DNA: TGTGCCAGCAGAAGATCTAGCGGGAGGTGGGATGAGCAGTTCTTC. Encoded protein: CASRRSSGRWDEQFF.

V gene TRBV4-1 combines with J gene TRBJ1-2; the D gene is possibly TRBD1 (5 bases). The length of the CDR3 is 13 residues. V was cut by 1 base and J by 3 bases, with 6 bases left in between. The germline V gene encodes CDR1 MGHRA and CDR2 YSYEKL. The CDR3 reads CASSQVRDYGYTF. CDR3 nucleotides: TGCGCCAGCAGCCAAGTCAGGGACTATGGCTACACCTTC.

This sequence joins TRBV27 and TRBJ1-1; 10 nucleotides align to TRBD1. The trim removed 6 bases at V and 4 bases at J, leaving 14 bases unmatched. Germline V gene lookup returns CDR1 MNHEY and CDR2 SMNVEV (reference sequence). The CDR3 spans 17 residues. This CDR3 reads CASSQGGQGTAFTEAFF. CDR3 in DNA: TGTGCCAGCAGCCAAGGGGGACAGGGGACTGCTTTCACTGAAGCTTTCTTT.

This rearrangement joins TRBV2 to TRBJ2-1, with 9 nucleotides matching TRBD1. Looked up from germline, CDR1 is SNHLY and CDR2 is FYNNEI. V dropped 5 bases and J dropped 6; count of bases not matched to a gene: 8. The CDR3 covers 15 residues. The DNA for the CDR3 is TGTGCCAGCAGTCAGCTCGGGACAGGGTCCAATGAGCAGTTCTTC. Its translation is CASSQLGTGSNEQFF.